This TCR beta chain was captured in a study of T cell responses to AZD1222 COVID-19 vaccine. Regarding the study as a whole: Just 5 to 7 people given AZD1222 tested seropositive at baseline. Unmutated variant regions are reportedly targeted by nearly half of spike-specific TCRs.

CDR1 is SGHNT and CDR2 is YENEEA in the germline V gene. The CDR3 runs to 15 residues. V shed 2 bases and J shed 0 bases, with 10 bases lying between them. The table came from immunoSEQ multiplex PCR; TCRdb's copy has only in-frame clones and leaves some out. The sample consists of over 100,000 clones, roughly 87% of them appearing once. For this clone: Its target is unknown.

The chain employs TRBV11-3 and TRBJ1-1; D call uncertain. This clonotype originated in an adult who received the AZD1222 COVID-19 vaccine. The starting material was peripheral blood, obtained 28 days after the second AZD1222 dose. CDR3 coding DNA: TGTGCCAGCAGCTTACCCCCCCGAGTGAACACTGAAGCTTTCTTT. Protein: CASSLPPRVNTEAFF. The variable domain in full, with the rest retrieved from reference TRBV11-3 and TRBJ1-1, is EAGVVQSPRYKIIEKKQPVAFWCNPISGHNTLYWYLQNLGQGPELLIRYENEEAVDDSQLPKDRFSAERLKGVDSTLKIQPAELGDSAVYLCASSLPPRVNTEAFFGQGTRLTVV.